A selection of T cell receptor beta chains follows, all from one sample in a study of siplizumab effects on memory and regulatory T cells. Data came from immunoSEQ multiplex PCR; TCRdb stores just in-frame clones and leaves some out. The sample lists more than 75,000 clones; over 85% were seen once. Sequencing was performed on CD8+ T cells sorted from blood. These receptors all stem from a human donor in good health. The CDR3 runs from the conserved cysteine through the conserved F or W. Each record gives: clone size, V gene, D gene, J gene, CDR3 protein, CDR3 DNA. A D gene is named only where the DNA matches it firmly. Size is omitted from some rows. Given values are once, few, many or a class for expanded clones.

abundance: -; v_gene: TRBV19; d_gene: -; j_gene: TRBJ1-2; CDR3aa: CASSSPPAERTF; CDR3nt: TGTGCCAGTAGTTCCCCTCCCGCGGAAAGGACCTTC
abundance: once; v_gene: TRBV7-9; d_gene: TRBD1; j_gene: TRBJ1-2; CDR3aa: CASSQGTGHGYTF; CDR3nt: TGTGCCAGCAGCCAGGGGACAGGGCATGGCTACACCTTC
abundance: few; v_gene: TRBV7-9; d_gene: -; j_gene: TRBJ1-3; CDR3aa: CASSLRSTGNTIYF; CDR3nt: TGTGCCAGCAGCCTCAGGTCGACTGGAAACACCATATATTTT
abundance: -; v_gene: TRBV7-9; d_gene: -; j_gene: TRBJ1-2; CDR3aa: CASTVANYGYTF; CDR3nt: TGTGCCAGCACCGTCGCTAACTATGGCTACACCTTC
abundance: -; v_gene: TRBV9; d_gene: -; j_gene: TRBJ2-2; CDR3aa: CASSVGGGANTGELFF; CDR3nt: TGTGCCAGCAGCGTGGGCGGGGGCGCGAACACCGGGGAGCTGTTTTTT
abundance: -; v_gene: TRBV5-1; d_gene: -; j_gene: TRBJ2-3; CDR3aa: CASSTISTDTQYF; CDR3nt: TGCGCCAGCAGTACTATTAGCACAGATACGCAGTATTTT
abundance: -; v_gene: TRBV5-1; d_gene: -; j_gene: TRBJ1-1; CDR3aa: CASSLASGVNTEAFF; CDR3nt: TGCGCCAGCAGCTTGGCCTCAGGGGTGAACACTGAAGCTTTCTTT
abundance: -; v_gene: TRBV6-6; d_gene: -; j_gene: TRBJ1-5; CDR3aa: CASSYPGWQPQHF; CDR3nt: TGTGCCAGCAGTTATCCGGGGTGGCAACCCCAGCATTTT
abundance: -; v_gene: TRBV7-8; d_gene: -; j_gene: TRBJ2-5; CDR3aa: CASSLGGAWETQYF; CDR3nt: TGTGCCAGCAGCTTAGGCGGCGCTTGGGAGACCCAGTACTTC
abundance: -; v_gene: TRBV6-5; d_gene: -; j_gene: TRBJ1-5; CDR3aa: CASKPKTAYQPQHF; CDR3nt: TGTGCCAGCAAACCTAAGACAGCCTATCAGCCCCAGCATTTT
abundance: -; v_gene: TRBV19; d_gene: -; j_gene: TRBJ2-1; CDR3aa: CASSILGPRNEQFF; CDR3nt: TGTGCCAGTAGTATCTTAGGACCGCGTAATGAGCAGTTCTTC
abundance: -; v_gene: TRBV9; d_gene: TRBD1; j_gene: TRBJ2-1; CDR3aa: CASSEGQGGFNEQFF; CDR3nt: TGTGCCAGCAGCGAGGGACAGGGAGGCTTCAATGAGCAGTTCTTC
abundance: -; v_gene: TRBV7-6; d_gene: -; j_gene: TRBJ2-1; CDR3aa: CASSLSPPSPYNEQFF; CDR3nt: TGTGCCAGCAGCTTATCGCCGCCCTCGCCCTACAATGAGCAGTTCTTC
abundance: once; v_gene: TRBV6-1; d_gene: -; j_gene: TRBJ2-5; CDR3aa: CASSDYRAVGTETQYF; CDR3nt: TGTGCCAGCAGTGACTACCGGGCCGTAGGGACAGAGACCCAGTACTTC
abundance: -; v_gene: TRBV7-9; d_gene: -; j_gene: TRBJ1-1; CDR3aa: CASSFGAKEAFF; CDR3nt: TGTGCCAGCAGCTTCGGTGCCAAGGAAGCTTTCTTT
abundance: once; v_gene: TRBV27; d_gene: -; j_gene: TRBJ2-7; CDR3aa: CASSYQGAEQYF; CDR3nt: TGTGCCAGCAGTTACCAGGGTGCGGAGCAGTACTTC
abundance: -; v_gene: TRBV6-1; d_gene: -; j_gene: TRBJ2-7; CDR3aa: CASSEVGSSYEQYF; CDR3nt: TGTGCCAGCAGTGAAGTGGGTAGCTCCTACGAGCAGTACTTC
abundance: -; v_gene: TRBV7-2; d_gene: TRBD1; j_gene: TRBJ1-4; CDR3aa: CASSPQTGGREKLFF; CDR3nt: TGTGCCAGCAGCCCGCAGACAGGGGGCCGAGAAAAACTGTTTTTT
abundance: -; v_gene: TRBV6-1; d_gene: -; j_gene: TRBJ2-1; CDR3aa: CASSEEMVLYEQFF; CDR3nt: TGTGCCAGCAGTGAAGAGATGGTATTGTATGAGCAGTTCTTC
abundance: -; v_gene: TRBV6-5; d_gene: -; j_gene: TRBJ1-2; CDR3aa: CASSPGSKGYGYTF; CDR3nt: TGTGCCAGCAGTCCCGGGTCAAAAGGATACGGCTACACCTTC
abundance: -; v_gene: TRBV6-1; d_gene: -; j_gene: TRBJ2-7; CDR3aa: CASTDEWKYGHEQYF; CDR3nt: TGTGCCAGCACCGACGAGTGGAAGTACGGTCACGAGCAGTACTTC
abundance: -; v_gene: TRBV7-9; d_gene: -; j_gene: TRBJ2-1; CDR3aa: CASSWDGTYNEQFF; CDR3nt: TGTGCCAGCAGCTGGGACGGGACCTACAATGAGCAGTTCTTC
abundance: -; v_gene: TRBV6-5; d_gene: -; j_gene: TRBJ2-5; CDR3aa: CASSYDRKETQYF; CDR3nt: TGTGCCAGCAGTTACGACAGAAAAGAGACCCAGTACTTC
abundance: -; v_gene: TRBV6-7; d_gene: -; j_gene: TRBJ1-2; CDR3aa: CASSLRVNYGYTF; CDR3nt: TGTGCCAGCAGTTTGAGAGTTAACTATGGCTACACCTTC
abundance: -; v_gene: TRBV7-9; d_gene: TRBD1; j_gene: TRBJ1-2; CDR3aa: CASSWTGGDYGYTF; CDR3nt: TGTGCCAGCAGCTGGACAGGGGGCGACTATGGCTACACCTTC
abundance: -; v_gene: TRBV4-3; d_gene: -; j_gene: TRBJ1-2; CDR3aa: CASSQDRGNYGYTF; CDR3nt: TGCGCCAGCAGCCAAGACAGGGGAAACTATGGCTACACCTTC
abundance: -; v_gene: TRBV30; d_gene: -; j_gene: TRBJ1-1; CDR3aa: CAWTPLTENTEAFF; CDR3nt: TGTGCCTGGACCCCCCTTACAGAGAACACTGAAGCTTTCTTT
abundance: -; v_gene: TRBV19; d_gene: TRBD2; j_gene: TRBJ2-1; CDR3aa: CASSIDQWTSGSYNEQFF; CDR3nt: TGTGCCAGTAGTATAGACCAATGGACTAGCGGGTCCTACAATGAGCAGTTCTTC
abundance: -; v_gene: TRBV11-2; d_gene: TRBD1; j_gene: TRBJ2-7; CDR3aa: CASRFSPGDRAYEQYF; CDR3nt: TGTGCCAGCCGATTTTCCCCCGGGGACAGGGCCTACGAGCAGTACTTC
abundance: -; v_gene: TRBV7-6; d_gene: -; j_gene: TRBJ2-1; CDR3aa: CASSLSAGIYNEQFF; CDR3nt: TGTGCCAGCAGCTTAAGCGCAGGGATATACAATGAGCAGTTCTTC
abundance: -; v_gene: TRBV6-1; d_gene: -; j_gene: TRBJ1-5; CDR3aa: CASSEIGWTDDSNQPQHF; CDR3nt: TGTGCCAGCAGTGAAATTGGATGGACAGACGATAGCAATCAGCCCCAGCATTTT
abundance: -; v_gene: TRBV11-3; d_gene: -; j_gene: TRBJ2-5; CDR3aa: CASGEYIDVEETQYF; CDR3nt: TGTGCCAGCGGCGAGTATATAGACGTCGAAGAGACCCAGTACTTC
abundance: few; v_gene: TRBV4-3; d_gene: -; j_gene: TRBJ2-1; CDR3aa: CASSQDSPLLSGLYNEQFF; CDR3nt: TGCGCCAGCAGCCAAGATTCACCCTTGTTGAGCGGGCTTTACAATGAGCAGTTCTTC
abundance: -; v_gene: TRBV7-6; d_gene: -; j_gene: TRBJ2-6; CDR3aa: CASSLYGESSGANVLTF; CDR3nt: TGTGCCAGCAGCTTATATGGGGAAAGCTCTGGGGCCAACGTCCTGACTTTC
abundance: -; v_gene: TRBV27; d_gene: TRBD1; j_gene: TRBJ1-1; CDR3aa: CASSLYRGTNTEAFF; CDR3nt: TGTGCCAGCAGTTTATACAGGGGTACGAACACTGAAGCTTTCTTT
abundance: once; v_gene: TRBV7-9; d_gene: TRBD1; j_gene: TRBJ2-4; CDR3aa: CASSLEGQGQNIQYF; CDR3nt: TGTGCCAGCAGCTTAGAAGGACAGGGACAAAACATTCAGTACTTC
abundance: -; v_gene: TRBV5-6; d_gene: TRBD2; j_gene: TRBJ2-7; CDR3aa: CASSPMTSGGPYEQYF; CDR3nt: TGTGCCAGCAGCCCTATGACTAGCGGGGGCCCCTACGAGCAGTACTTC
abundance: few; v_gene: TRBV9; d_gene: -; j_gene: TRBJ1-1; CDR3aa: CASSAEGNTNTEAFF; CDR3nt: TGTGCCAGCAGCGCTGAGGGGAACACGAACACTGAAGCTTTCTTT
abundance: -; v_gene: TRBV11-2; d_gene: -; j_gene: TRBJ2-1; CDR3aa: CASSPGTGIYNEQFF; CDR3nt: TGTGCCAGCAGCCCCGGGACTGGAATCTACAATGAGCAGTTCTTC
abundance: -; v_gene: TRBV5-1; d_gene: TRBD2; j_gene: TRBJ2-1; CDR3aa: CASSPGLAPRDEQFF; CDR3nt: TGCGCCAGCAGCCCAGGACTAGCGCCGCGGGATGAGCAGTTCTTC
abundance: once; v_gene: TRBV7-2; d_gene: -; j_gene: TRBJ2-4; CDR3aa: CASSYLIRAELGDIQYF; CDR3nt: TGTGCCAGCAGCTACTTAATTCGGGCAGAGTTGGGGGACATTCAGTACTTC
abundance: -; v_gene: TRBV29-1; d_gene: TRBD2; j_gene: TRBJ2-1; CDR3aa: CSVEKAGGPHNEQFF; CDR3nt: TGCAGCGTTGAAAAGGCGGGAGGGCCCCACAATGAGCAGTTCTTC
abundance: -; v_gene: TRBV29-1; d_gene: TRBD1; j_gene: TRBJ2-1; CDR3aa: CSVEGTGARDEQFF; CDR3nt: TGCAGCGTTGAAGGGACAGGGGCTCGGGATGAGCAGTTCTTC
abundance: -; v_gene: TRBV11-2; d_gene: -; j_gene: TRBJ2-3; CDR3aa: CASSRASGFGGSDTQYF; CDR3nt: TGTGCCAGCAGCCGGGCCAGCGGGTTTGGGGGTTCAGATACGCAGTATTTT
abundance: -; v_gene: TRBV13; d_gene: TRBD2; j_gene: TRBJ2-7; CDR3aa: CASSLGLAGGGEQYF; CDR3nt: TGTGCCAGCAGCTTGGGTTTGGCGGGAGGGGGCGAGCAGTACTTC
abundance: -; v_gene: TRBV4-2; d_gene: -; j_gene: TRBJ2-3; CDR3aa: CASSQAGTLAVLDTQYF; CDR3nt: TGTGCCAGCAGCCAAGCGGGGACTCTCGCGGTGCTGGATACGCAGTATTTT
abundance: -; v_gene: TRBV7-3; d_gene: -; j_gene: TRBJ2-7; CDR3aa: CASSFRINSYEQYF; CDR3nt: TGTGCCAGCAGCTTCAGGATAAACTCCTACGAGCAGTACTTC
abundance: once; v_gene: TRBV5-3; d_gene: -; j_gene: TRBJ2-1; CDR3aa: CARSLAVAESSYNEQFF; CDR3nt: TGTGCCAGAAGCTTGGCGGTGGCGGAGAGCTCCTACAATGAGCAGTTCTTC
abundance: -; v_gene: TRBV27; d_gene: TRBD1; j_gene: TRBJ1-1; CDR3aa: CASSLFPRQGVLAFF; CDR3nt: TGTGCCAGCAGTTTATTCCCCCGACAGGGGGTACTAGCTTTCTTT
abundance: -; v_gene: TRBV9; d_gene: TRBD1; j_gene: TRBJ1-2; CDR3aa: CASSEPRGTARNYGYTF; CDR3nt: TGTGCCAGCAGCGAACCCCGAGGGACAGCGCGAAACTATGGCTACACCTTC
abundance: once; v_gene: TRBV29-1; d_gene: TRBD2; j_gene: TRBJ2-5; CDR3aa: CSAPLAGHETQYF; CDR3nt: TGCAGCGCTCCCCTAGCGGGACATGAGACCCAGTACTTC
abundance: -; v_gene: TRBV27; d_gene: TRBD1; j_gene: TRBJ2-7; CDR3aa: CASSLGTGFEQYF; CDR3nt: TGTGCCAGCAGTCTAGGGACAGGGTTCGAGCAGTACTTC
abundance: -; v_gene: TRBV2; d_gene: TRBD1; j_gene: TRBJ1-1; CDR3aa: CASRGPGGANTEAFF; CDR3nt: TGTGCCAGCAGGGGACCAGGGGGGGCGAACACTGAAGCTTTCTTT
abundance: -; v_gene: TRBV5-1; d_gene: -; j_gene: TRBJ1-2; CDR3aa: CASSLEGVGYTF; CDR3nt: TGCGCCAGCAGCTTGGAAGGGGTGGGCTACACCTTC
abundance: -; v_gene: TRBV21-1; d_gene: -; j_gene: TRBJ1-5; CDR3aa: CASSKAFDRASLEPQHF; CDR3nt: TGTGCCAGCAGCAAAGCCTTCGACAGGGCCTCATTAGAGCCCCAGCATTTT